In this sample, the clone carrying this T cell receptor beta chain turned up a few times. Its specificity is unknown. These data come from a study of T cells after yellow fever vaccination. General observations from the study: A large majority of primary-vaccination clones showed up again after the booster (approximately 96% CD4, around 90% CD8). Abundant clonotypes from the bulk population could contaminate FACS-sorted repertoires.

TCRdb reprocessed the 5' RACE reads via MiXCR and lists one record per CDR3 protein. The table shows roughly 340,000 distinct CDR3 sequences, with 8.7% occurring only once. This CDR3 contains 15 residues. Per the germline V gene, CDR1 is MNHNS and CDR2 is SASEGT. Trimming took 6 bases from V and 2 from J; bases not matched to a gene: 7. The TCR comes from a man between 18 and 29 years old who received the YFV17D yellow fever vaccine. The chain uses TRBV6-1 and TRBJ2-5; 9 bases match TRBD2. This specimen was PBMCs, taken on the day of the first yellow fever vaccination. The CDR3 nucleotides are TGTGCCAGCAGGCCAGCGGGGGGCTTACAAGAGACCCAGTACTTC. This translates into CASRPAGGLQETQYF.